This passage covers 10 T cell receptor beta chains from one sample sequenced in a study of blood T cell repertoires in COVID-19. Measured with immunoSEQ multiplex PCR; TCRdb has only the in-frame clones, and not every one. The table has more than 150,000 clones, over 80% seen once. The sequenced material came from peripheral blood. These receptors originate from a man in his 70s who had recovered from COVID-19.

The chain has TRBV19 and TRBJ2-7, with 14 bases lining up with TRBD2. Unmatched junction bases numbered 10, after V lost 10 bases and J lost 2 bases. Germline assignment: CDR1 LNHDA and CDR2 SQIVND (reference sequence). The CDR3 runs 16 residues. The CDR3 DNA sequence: TGTGCCACCATAGGGACTAGCGGGAGAGAAGCCTACGAGCAGTACTTC. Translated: CATIGTSGREAYEQYF.

In DNA form, the CDR3 reads TGTGCCAGCAGTTTTCTTTTGACCGGGGAGCTGTTTTTT. Protein product: CASSFLLTGELFF. The chain uses TRBV28 and TRBJ2-2; D gene uncertain. CDR1 and CDR2 (germline): MDHEN, SYDVKM. This CDR3 is built from 13 residues. The germline V and J ends were trimmed by 3 bases and 5 bases, with 7 bases remaining between them.

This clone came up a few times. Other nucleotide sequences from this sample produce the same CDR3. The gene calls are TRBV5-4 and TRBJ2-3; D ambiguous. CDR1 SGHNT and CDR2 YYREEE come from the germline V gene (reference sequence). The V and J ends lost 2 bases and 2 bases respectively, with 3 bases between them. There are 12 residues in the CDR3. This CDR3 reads CASSLYTDTQYF. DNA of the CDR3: TGTGCCAGCAGCTTATACACAGATACGCAGTATTTT.

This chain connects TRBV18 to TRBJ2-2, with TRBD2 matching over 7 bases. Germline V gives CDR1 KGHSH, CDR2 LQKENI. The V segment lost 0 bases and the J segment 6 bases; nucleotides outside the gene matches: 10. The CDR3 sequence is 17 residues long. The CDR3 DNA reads TGTGCCAGCTCACCACCCGGTGGCCTAGCGGCTGCCGGGGAGCTGTTTTTT. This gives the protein CASSPPGGLAAAGELFF. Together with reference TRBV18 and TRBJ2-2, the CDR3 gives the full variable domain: NAGVMQNPRHLVRRRGQEARLRCSPMKGHSHVYWYRQLPEEGLKFMVYLQKENIIDESGMPKERFSAEFPKEGPSILRIQQVVRGDSAAYFCASSPPGGLAAAGELFFGEGSRLTVL.

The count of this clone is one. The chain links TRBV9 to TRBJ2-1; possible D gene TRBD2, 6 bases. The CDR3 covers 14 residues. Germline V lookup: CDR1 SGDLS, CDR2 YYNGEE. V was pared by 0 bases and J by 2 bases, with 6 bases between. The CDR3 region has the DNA TGTGCCAGCAGCGTAGGCGGGGCCTACAATGAGCAGTTCTTC. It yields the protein CASSVGGAYNEQFF.

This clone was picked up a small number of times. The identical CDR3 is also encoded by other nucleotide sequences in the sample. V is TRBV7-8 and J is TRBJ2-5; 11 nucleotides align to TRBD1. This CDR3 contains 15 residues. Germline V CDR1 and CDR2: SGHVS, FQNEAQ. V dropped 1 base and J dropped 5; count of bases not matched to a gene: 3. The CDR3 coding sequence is TGTGCCAGCAGCTTAGATGGACAGGGGGCGGAGACCCAGTACTTC. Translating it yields CASSLDGQGAETQYF.

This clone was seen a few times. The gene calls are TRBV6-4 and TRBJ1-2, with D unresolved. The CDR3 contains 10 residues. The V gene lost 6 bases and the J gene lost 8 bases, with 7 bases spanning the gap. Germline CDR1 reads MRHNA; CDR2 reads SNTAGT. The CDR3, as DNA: TGTGCCAGCAGCGTTCGGGGCTACACCTTC. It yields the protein CASSVRGYTF.

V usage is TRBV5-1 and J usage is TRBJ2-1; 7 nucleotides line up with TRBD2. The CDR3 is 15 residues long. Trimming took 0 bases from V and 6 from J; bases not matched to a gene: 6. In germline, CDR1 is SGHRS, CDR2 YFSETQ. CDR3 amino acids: CASSLGAGLSNEQFF. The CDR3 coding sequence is TGCGCCAGCAGCTTGGGAGCGGGACTTTCCAATGAGCAGTTCTTC.

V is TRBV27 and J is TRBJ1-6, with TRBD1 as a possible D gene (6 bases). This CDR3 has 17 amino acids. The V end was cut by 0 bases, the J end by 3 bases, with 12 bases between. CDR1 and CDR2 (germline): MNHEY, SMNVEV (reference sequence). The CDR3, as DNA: TGTGCCAGCAGTTTATCCCGGGACACCCACTATAATTCACCCCTCCACTTT. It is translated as CASSLSRDTHYNSPLHF.

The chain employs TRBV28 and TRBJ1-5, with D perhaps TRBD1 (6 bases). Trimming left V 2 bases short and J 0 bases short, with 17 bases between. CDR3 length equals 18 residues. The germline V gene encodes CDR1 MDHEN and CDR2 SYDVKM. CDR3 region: CASSLGGGQGGSNQPQHF. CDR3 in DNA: TGTGCCAGCAGTTTAGGGGGGGGGCAAGGTGGTAGCAATCAGCCCCAGCATTTT.